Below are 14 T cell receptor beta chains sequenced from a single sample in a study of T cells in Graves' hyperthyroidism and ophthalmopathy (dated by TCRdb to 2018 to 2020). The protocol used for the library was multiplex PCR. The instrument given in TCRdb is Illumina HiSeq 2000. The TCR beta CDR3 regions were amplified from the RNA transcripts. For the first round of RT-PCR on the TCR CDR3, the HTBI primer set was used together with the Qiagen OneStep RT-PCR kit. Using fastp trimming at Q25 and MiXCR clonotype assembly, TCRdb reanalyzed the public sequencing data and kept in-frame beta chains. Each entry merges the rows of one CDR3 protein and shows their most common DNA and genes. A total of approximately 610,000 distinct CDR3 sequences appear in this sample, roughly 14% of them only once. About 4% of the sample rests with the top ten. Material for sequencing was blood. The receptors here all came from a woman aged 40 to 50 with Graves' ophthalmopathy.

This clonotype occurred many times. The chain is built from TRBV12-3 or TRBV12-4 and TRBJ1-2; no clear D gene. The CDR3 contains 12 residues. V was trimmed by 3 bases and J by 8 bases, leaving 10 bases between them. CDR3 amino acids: CASSLSIKGYTF. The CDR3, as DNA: TGTGCCAGCAGTTTGTCCATCAAAGGCTACACCTTC.

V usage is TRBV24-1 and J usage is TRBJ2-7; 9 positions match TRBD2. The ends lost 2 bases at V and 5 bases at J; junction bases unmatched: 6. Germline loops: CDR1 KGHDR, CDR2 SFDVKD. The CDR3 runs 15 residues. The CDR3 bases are TGTGCCACCAGTGATTCCGGGACTAGCTCGAACGAGCAGTACTTC. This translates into CATSDSGTSSNEQYF.

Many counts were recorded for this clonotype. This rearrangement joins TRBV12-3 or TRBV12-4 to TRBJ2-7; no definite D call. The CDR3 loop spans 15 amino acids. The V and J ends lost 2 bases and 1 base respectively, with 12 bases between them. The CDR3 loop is CASSLQLGASYEQYF. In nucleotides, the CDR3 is TGTGCCAGCAGTTTACAATTGGGCGCGTCCTACGAGCAGTACTTC.

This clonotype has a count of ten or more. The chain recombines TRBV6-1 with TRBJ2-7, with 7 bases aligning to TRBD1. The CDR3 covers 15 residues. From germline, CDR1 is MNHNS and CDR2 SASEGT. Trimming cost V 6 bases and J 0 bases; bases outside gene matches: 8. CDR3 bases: TGTGCCAGCAGACCCCGACAGGGCTCCTCCTACGAGCAGTACTTC. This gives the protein CASRPRQGSSYEQYF.

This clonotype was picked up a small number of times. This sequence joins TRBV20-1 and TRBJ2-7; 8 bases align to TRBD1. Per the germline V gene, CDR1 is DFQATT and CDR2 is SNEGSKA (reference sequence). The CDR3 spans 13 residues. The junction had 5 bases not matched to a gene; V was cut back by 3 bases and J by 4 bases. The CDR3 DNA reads TGCAGTGCTAGTGGCGACAGGGGTTACGAGCAGTACTTC. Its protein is CSASGDRGYEQYF.

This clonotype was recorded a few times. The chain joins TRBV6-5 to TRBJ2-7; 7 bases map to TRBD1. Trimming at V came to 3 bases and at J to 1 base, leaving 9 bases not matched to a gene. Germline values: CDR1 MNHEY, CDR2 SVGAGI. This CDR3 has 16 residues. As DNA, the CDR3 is TGTGCCAGCAGTTATCCAGACGACAGGGTTTCCTACGAGCAGTACTTC. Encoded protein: CASSYPDDRVSYEQYF.

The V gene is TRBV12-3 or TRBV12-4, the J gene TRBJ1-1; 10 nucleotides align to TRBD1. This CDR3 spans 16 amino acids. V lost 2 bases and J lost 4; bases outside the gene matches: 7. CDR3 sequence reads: CASSLSRTGGTTEAFF. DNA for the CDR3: TGTGCCAGCAGTTTATCTAGGACAGGGGGAACCACTGAAGCTTTCTTT.

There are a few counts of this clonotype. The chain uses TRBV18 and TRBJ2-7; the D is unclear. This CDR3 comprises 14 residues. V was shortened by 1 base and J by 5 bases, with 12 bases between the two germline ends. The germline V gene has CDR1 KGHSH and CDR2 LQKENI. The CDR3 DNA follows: TGTGCCAGCTCACCACGGCGAGGTAGCAACGAGCAGTACTTC. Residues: CASSPRRGSNEQYF. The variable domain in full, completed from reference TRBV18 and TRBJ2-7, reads NAGVMQNPRHLVRRRGQEARLRCSPMKGHSHVYWYRQLPEEGLKFMVYLQKENIIDESGMPKERFSAEFPKEGPSILRIQQVVRGDSAAYFCASSPRRGSNEQYFGPGTRLTVT.

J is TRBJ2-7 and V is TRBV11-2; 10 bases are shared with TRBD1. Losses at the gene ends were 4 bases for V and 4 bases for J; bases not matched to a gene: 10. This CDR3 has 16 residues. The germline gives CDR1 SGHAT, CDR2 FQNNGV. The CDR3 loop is CASSSPRGTGDYEQYF. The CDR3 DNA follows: TGTGCCAGCAGCTCCCCAAGAGGGACAGGGGATTACGAGCAGTACTTC.

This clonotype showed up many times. CDR3 DNA: TGTGCCAGTAGTATAGCGAGTGGGAACACTGAAGCTTTCTTT. It is translated as CASSIASGNTEAFF. The chain has TRBV19 and TRBJ1-1; D is unresolved. The germline V and J ends were trimmed by 1 base and 1 base, with 7 bases remaining between them. CDR1 LNHDA and CDR2 SQIVND come from the germline V gene (reference sequence). This CDR3 has 14 amino acids.

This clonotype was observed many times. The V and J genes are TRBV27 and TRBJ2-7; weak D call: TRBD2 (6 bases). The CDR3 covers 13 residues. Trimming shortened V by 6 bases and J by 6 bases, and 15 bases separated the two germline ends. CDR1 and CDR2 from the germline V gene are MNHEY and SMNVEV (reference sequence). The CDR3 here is CASSVKVEGEQYF. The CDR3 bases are TGTGCCAGCAGCGTTAAGGTGGAGGGCGAGCAGTACTTC.

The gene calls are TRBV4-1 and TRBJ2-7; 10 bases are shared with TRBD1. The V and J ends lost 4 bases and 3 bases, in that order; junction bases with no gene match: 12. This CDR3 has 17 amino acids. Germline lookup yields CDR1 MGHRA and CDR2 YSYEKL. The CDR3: CASSPTTGGTEGYEQYF. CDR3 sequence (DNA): TGCGCCAGCAGCCCCACGACAGGGGGCACTGAGGGCTACGAGCAGTACTTC.

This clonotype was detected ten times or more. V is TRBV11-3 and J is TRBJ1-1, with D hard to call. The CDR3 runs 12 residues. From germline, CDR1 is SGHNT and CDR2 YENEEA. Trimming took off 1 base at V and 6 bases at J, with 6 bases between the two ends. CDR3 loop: CASSLGFSEAFF. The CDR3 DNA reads TGTGCCAGCAGCTTAGGATTCTCTGAAGCTTTCTTT.

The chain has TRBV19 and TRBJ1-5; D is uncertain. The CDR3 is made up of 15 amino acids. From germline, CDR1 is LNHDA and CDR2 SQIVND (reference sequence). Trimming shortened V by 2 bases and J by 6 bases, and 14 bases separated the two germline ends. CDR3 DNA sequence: TGTGCCAGTAGTATAAGAGGGTTAAGAAGTCAGCCCCAGCATTTT. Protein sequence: CASSIRGLRSQPQHF.